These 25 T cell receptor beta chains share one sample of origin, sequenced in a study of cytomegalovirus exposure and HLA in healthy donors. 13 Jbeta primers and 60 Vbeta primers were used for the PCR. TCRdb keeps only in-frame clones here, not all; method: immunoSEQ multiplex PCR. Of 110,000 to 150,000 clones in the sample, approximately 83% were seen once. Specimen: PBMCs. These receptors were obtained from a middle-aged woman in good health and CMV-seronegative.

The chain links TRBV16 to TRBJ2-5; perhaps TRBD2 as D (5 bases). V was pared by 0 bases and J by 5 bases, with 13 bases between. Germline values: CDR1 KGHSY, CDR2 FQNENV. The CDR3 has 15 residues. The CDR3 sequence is CASSQSGQRRETQYF. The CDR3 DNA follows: TGTGCCAGCAGCCAATCTGGCCAGCGGAGGGAGACCCAGTACTTC.

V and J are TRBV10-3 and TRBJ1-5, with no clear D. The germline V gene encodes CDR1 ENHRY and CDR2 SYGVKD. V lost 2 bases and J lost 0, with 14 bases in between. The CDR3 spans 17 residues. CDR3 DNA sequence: TGTGCCATCAGTGAGACCGGGTTTGGGTATAGCAATCAGCCCCAGCATTTT. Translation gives CAISETGFGYSNQPQHF.

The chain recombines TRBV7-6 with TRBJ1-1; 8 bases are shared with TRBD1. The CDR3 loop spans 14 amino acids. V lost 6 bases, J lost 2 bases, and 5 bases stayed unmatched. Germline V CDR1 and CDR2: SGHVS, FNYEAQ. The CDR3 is CASRPGQANTEAFF. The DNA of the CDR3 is TGTGCCAGCAGACCGGGACAGGCCAACACTGAAGCTTTCTTT.

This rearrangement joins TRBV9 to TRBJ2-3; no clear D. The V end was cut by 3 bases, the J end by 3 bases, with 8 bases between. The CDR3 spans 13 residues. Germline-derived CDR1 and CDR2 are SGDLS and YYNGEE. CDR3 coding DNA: TGTGCCAGCAGCGCATCACAGACAGATACGCAGTATTTT. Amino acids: CASSASQTDTQYF.

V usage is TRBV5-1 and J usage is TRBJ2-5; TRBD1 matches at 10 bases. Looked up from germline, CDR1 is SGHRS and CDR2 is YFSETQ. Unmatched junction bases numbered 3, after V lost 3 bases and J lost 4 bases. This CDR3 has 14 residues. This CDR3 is CASSSGQGRETQYF. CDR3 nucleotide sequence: TGCGCCAGCAGCTCGGGACAGGGGCGAGAGACCCAGTACTTC. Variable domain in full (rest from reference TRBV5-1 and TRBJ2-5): KAGVTQTPRYLIKTRGQQVTLSCSPISGHRSVSWYQQTPGQGLQFLFEYFSETQRNKGNFPGRFSGRQFSNSRSEMNVSTLELGDSALYLCASSSGQGRETQYFGPGTRLLVL.

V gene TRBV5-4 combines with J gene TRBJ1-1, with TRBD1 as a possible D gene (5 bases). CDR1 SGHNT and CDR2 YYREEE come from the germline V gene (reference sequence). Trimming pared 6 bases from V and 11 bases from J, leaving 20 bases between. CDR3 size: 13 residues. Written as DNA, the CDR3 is TGTGCCAGCACCGCGATTGGGGGGACTAAGGCTTTCTTT. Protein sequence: CASTAIGGTKAFF.

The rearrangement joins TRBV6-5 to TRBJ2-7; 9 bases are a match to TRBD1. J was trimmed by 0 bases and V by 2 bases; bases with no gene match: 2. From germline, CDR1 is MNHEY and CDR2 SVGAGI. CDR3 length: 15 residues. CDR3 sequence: CASSYGQGSSYEQYF. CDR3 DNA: TGTGCCAGCAGTTACGGACAGGGGAGCTCCTACGAGCAGTACTTC.

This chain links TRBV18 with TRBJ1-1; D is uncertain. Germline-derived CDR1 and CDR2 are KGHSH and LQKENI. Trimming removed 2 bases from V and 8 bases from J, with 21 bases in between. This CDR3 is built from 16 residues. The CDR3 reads CASSPLRGSEPPEAFF. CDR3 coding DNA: TGTGCCAGCTCACCATTAAGAGGCAGCGAGCCGCCCGAAGCTTTCTTT.

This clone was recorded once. The CDR3 DNA sequence: TGTGCCAGCAGTGGACGGGACAGGTACGCATCAAGCTCCTACGAGCAGTACTTC. Its translation: CASSGRDRYASSSYEQYF. The V gene is TRBV27, the J gene TRBJ2-5; 8 bases are a match to TRBD1. The J call may be in error: the DNA end matches TRBJ2-7 better. Germline V gives CDR1 MNHEY, CDR2 SMNVEV (reference sequence). This CDR3 region has 18 residues.

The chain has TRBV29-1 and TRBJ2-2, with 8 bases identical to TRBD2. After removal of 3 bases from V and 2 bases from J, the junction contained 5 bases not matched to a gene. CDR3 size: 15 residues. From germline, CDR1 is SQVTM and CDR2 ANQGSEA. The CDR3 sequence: CSVDVAGGNTGELFF. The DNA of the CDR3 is TGCAGCGTTGACGTCGCGGGAGGCAACACCGGGGAGCTGTTTTTT.

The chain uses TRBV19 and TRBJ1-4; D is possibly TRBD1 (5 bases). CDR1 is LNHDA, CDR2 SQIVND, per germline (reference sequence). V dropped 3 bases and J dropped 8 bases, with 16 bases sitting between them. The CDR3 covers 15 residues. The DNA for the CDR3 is TGTGCCAGTAGTATTGGGGTCCTGAAGGGGGAAAAACTGTTTTTT. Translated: CASSIGVLKGEKLFF.

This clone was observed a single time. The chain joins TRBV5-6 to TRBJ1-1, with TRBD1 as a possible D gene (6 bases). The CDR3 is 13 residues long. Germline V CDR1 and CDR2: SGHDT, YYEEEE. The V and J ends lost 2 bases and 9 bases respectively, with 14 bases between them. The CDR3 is CASSLLGQLKAFF. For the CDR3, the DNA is TGTGCCAGCAGCTTACTAGGACAGTTGAAAGCTTTCTTT.

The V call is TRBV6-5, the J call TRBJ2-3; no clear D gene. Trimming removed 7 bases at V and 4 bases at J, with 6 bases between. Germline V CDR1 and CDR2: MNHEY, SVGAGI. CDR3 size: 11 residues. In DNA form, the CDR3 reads TGTGCCAGCAATTCTCCAGATACGCAGTATTTT. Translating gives CASNSPDTQYF.

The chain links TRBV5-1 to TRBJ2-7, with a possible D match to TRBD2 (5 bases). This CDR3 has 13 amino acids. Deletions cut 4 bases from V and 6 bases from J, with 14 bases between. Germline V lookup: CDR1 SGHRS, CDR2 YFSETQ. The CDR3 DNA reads TGCGCCAGCAGCCGATCGGAGGCTTCCGAGCAGTACTTC. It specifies CASSRSEASEQYF.

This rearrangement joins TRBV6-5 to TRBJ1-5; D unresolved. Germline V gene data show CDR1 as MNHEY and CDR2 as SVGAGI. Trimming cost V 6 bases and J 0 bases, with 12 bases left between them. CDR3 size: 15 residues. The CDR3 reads CASRIREYSNQPQHF. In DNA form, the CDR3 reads TGTGCCAGCAGGATCCGGGAGTATAGCAATCAGCCCCAGCATTTT.

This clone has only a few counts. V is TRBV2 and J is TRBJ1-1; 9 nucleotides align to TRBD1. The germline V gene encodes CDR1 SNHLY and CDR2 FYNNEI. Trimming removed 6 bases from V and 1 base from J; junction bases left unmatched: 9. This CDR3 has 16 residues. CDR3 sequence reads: CASRSRPGQGNTEAFF. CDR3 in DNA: TGTGCCAGCAGGTCTCGACCGGGACAGGGGAACACTGAAGCTTTCTTT.

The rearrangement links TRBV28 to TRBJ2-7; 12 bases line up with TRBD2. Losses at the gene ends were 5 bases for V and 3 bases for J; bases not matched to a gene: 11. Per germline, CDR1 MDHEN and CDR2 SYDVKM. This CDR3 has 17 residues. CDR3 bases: TGTGCCAGCAGTACTGCCGGGACTAGCGGGCTGTTCTACGAGCAGTACTTC. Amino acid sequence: CASSTAGTSGLFYEQYF.

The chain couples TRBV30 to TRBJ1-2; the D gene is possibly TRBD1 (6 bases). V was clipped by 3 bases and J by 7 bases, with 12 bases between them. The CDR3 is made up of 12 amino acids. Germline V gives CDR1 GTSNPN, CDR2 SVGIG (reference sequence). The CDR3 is CAWSQGFGGYTF. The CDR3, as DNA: TGTGCCTGGAGCCAGGGGTTCGGTGGCTACACCTTC.

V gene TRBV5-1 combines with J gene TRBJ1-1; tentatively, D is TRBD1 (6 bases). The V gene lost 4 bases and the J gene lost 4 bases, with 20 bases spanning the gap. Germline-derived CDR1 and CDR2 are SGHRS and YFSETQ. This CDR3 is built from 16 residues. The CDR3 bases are TGCGCCAGCAGCCCAAACAGGGTTGGACGGGCCACTGAAGCTTTCTTT. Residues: CASSPNRVGRATEAFF.

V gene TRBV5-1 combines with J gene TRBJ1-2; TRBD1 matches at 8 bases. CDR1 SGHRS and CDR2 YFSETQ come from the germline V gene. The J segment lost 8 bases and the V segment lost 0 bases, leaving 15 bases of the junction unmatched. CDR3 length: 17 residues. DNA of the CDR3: TGCGCCAGCAGCTTGGGCGGACAGGGTGGGCCCCAGGGCGGCTACACCTTC. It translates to CASSLGGQGGPQGGYTF.

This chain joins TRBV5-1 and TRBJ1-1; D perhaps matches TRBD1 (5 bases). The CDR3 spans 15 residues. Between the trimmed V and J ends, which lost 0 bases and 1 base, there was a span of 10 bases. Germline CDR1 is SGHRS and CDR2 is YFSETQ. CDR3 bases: TGCGCCAGCAGCTTGGCTCCGGGGGGGAACACTGAAGCTTTCTTT. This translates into CASSLAPGGNTEAFF. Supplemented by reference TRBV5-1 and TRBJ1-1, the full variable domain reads KAGVTQTPRYLIKTRGQQVTLSCSPISGHRSVSWYQQTPGQGLQFLFEYFSETQRNKGNFPGRFSGRQFSNSRSEMNVSTLELGDSALYLCASSLAPGGNTEAFFGQGTRLTVV.

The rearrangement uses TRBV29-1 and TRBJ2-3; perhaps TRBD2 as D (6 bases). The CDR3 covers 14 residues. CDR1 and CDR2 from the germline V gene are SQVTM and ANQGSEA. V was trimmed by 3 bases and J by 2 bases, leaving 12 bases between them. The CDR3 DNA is TGCAGCGTTGATGGACTATCAGACACAGATACGCAGTATTTT. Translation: CSVDGLSDTDTQYF.

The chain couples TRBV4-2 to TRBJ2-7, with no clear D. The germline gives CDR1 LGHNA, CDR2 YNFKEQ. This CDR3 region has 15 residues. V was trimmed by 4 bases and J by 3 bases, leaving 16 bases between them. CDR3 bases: TGTGCCAGCAGCCCACGCACGGCTAGTATCTACGAGCAGTACTTC. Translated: CASSPRTASIYEQYF.

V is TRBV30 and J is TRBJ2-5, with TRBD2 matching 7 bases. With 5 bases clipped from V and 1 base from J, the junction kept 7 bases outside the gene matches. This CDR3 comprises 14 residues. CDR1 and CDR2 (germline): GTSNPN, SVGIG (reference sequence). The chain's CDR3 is CAWEAGSSQETQYF. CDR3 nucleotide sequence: TGTGCCTGGGAAGCGGGATCATCCCAAGAGACCCAGTACTTC.

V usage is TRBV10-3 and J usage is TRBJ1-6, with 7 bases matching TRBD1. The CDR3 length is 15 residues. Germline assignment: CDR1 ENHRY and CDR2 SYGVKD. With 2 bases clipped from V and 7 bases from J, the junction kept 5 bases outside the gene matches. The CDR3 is CAISERGTVNSPLHF. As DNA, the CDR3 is TGTGCCATCAGTGAGAGAGGGACAGTCAATTCACCCCTCCACTTT.